These T cell receptor beta chains were read from a single sample in a study of shared clonotypes between healthy human individuals. Produced via immunoSEQ multiplex PCR; TCRdb's table is partial and in-frame only. The table shows some 1.5 million clones, with 95% to 99% occurring only once. Sequencing used naive CD4+ T cells sorted from blood. The source of these receptors is a man aged 25-45 years in good health. CDR3s include the opening cysteine and the closing phenylalanine or tryptophan. Each record gives: V gene, D gene, clone size, J gene, CDR3 DNA, CDR3 protein. The D gene is left open where the match is weak. Expanded clones get a size class; other rows say once, few or many, or leave the size out.

V gene: TRBV28; D gene: .; clone size: .; J gene: TRBJ1-1; CDR3 DNA: TGTGCCAGCAGTTTTCGTGCCTCAGGGGTAGCTTTCTTT; CDR3 protein: CASSFRASGVAFF
V gene: TRBV7-3; D gene: .; clone size: .; J gene: TRBJ2-2; CDR3 DNA: TGTGCCAGCAGCAGGGACACCCTGAACACCGGGGAGCTGTTTTTT; CDR3 protein: CASSRDTLNTGELFF
V gene: TRBV5-1; D gene: .; clone size: once; J gene: TRBJ1-3; CDR3 DNA: TGCGCCAGCAGCCTAACAGGGTCTGGAAACACCATATATTTT; CDR3 protein: CASSLTGSGNTIYF
V gene: TRBV25-1; D gene: TRBD2; clone size: .; J gene: TRBJ2-7; CDR3 DNA: TGTGCCAGCAGTGACCCTAGCGGGAGCTTTATGTACGAGCAGTACTTC; CDR3 protein: CASSDPSGSFMYEQYF
V gene: TRBV6-5; D gene: TRBD1; clone size: once; J gene: TRBJ1-5; CDR3 DNA: TGTGCCAGCAGACAACGGGGACAGGGGAATCAGCCCCAGCATTTT; CDR3 protein: CASRQRGQGNQPQHF
V gene: TRBV4-1; D gene: TRBD1; clone size: .; J gene: TRBJ2-3; CDR3 DNA: TGCGCCAGCAGCCAGCACCCGGGACAGGAACGGGATACGCAGTATTTT; CDR3 protein: CASSQHPGQERDTQYF
V gene: TRBV5-1; D gene: TRBD1; clone size: .; J gene: TRBJ2-7; CDR3 DNA: TGCGCCAGCAGCTTACCTCCAGGGGGCAACGAGCAGTACTTC; CDR3 protein: CASSLPPGGNEQYF
V gene: TRBV7-3; D gene: TRBD1; clone size: .; J gene: TRBJ1-3; CDR3 DNA: TGTGCCAGCAGCTTCTCCGGGACAGCTGGAAACACCATATATTTT; CDR3 protein: CASSFSGTAGNTIYF
V gene: TRBV5-4; D gene: .; clone size: .; J gene: TRBJ2-1; CDR3 DNA: TGTGCCAGCAGCTTGGCAAGCGGACCCTACAATGAGCAGTTCTTC; CDR3 protein: CASSLASGPYNEQFF
V gene: TRBV2; D gene: .; clone size: .; J gene: TRBJ2-7; CDR3 DNA: TGTGCCAGCAGTGTCGGTTTGGGGGGCGCTGAGTACTTC; CDR3 protein: CASSVGLGGAEYF
V gene: TRBV5-5; D gene: .; clone size: .; J gene: TRBJ2-7; CDR3 DNA: TGTGCCAGCAGCTTGGATTTGGTAGCTCCGACGAACGAGCAGTACTTC; CDR3 protein: CASSLDLVAPTNEQYF
V gene: TRBV5-4; D gene: .; clone size: .; J gene: TRBJ2-1; CDR3 DNA: TGTGCCAGCAGCTTAGGGACCACCTACAATGAGCAGTTCTTC; CDR3 protein: CASSLGTTYNEQFF
V gene: TRBV14; D gene: .; clone size: .; J gene: TRBJ1-5; CDR3 DNA: TGTGCCAGCAGCCTGACAGGCGGTCAGCCCCAGCATTTT; CDR3 protein: CASSLTGGQPQHF
V gene: TRBV19; D gene: TRBD1; clone size: .; J gene: TRBJ2-3; CDR3 DNA: TGTGCCACCCATGGACAGGGGGTAACAGATACGCAGTATTTT; CDR3 protein: CATHGQGVTDTQYF
V gene: TRBV11-3; D gene: TRBD1; clone size: .; J gene: TRBJ2-7; CDR3 DNA: TGTGCCAGCAGCCAAGGACAGGGGTCATACGAGCAGTACTTC; CDR3 protein: CASSQGQGSYEQYF
V gene: TRBV18; D gene: .; clone size: .; J gene: TRBJ2-1; CDR3 DNA: TGTGCCAGCTCACCAAATTCAGGAACGTCCTACGGTGAGCAGTTCTTC; CDR3 protein: CASSPNSGTSYGEQFF
V gene: TRBV20-1; D gene: .; clone size: .; J gene: TRBJ2-1; CDR3 DNA: TGCAGTGCGAGAGGAGGGGGGGAGTTCTTC; CDR3 protein: CSARGGGEFF
V gene: TRBV7-6; D gene: TRBD1; clone size: once; J gene: TRBJ1-5; CDR3 DNA: TGTGCCAGCAGCGAAGACAGGGGGCTTGGTCAGCCCCAGCATTTT; CDR3 protein: CASSEDRGLGQPQHF
V gene: TRBV5-4; D gene: TRBD2; clone size: .; J gene: TRBJ2-5; CDR3 DNA: TGTGCCAGCAGCTTGGGACTAGCGGGCCGACAAGAGACCCAGTACTTC; CDR3 protein: CASSLGLAGRQETQYF
V gene: TRBV19; D gene: .; clone size: .; J gene: TRBJ2-5; CDR3 DNA: TGTGCCAGTAGTTTCGGAGGACGAAGATCGGAGACCCAGTACTTC; CDR3 protein: CASSFGGRRSETQYF
V gene: TRBV19; D gene: TRBD2; clone size: once; J gene: TRBJ2-1; CDR3 DNA: TGTGCCAGTAGCCCATCGGGTAGCGGGAGGGCCGGGGGTGAGCAGTTCTTC; CDR3 protein: CASSPSGSGRAGGEQFF
V gene: TRBV5-1; D gene: .; clone size: .; J gene: TRBJ2-1; CDR3 DNA: TGCGCCAGCAGCTTGGTTGCAGGGATGGACCACAATGAGCAGTTCTTC; CDR3 protein: CASSLVAGMDHNEQFF
V gene: TRBV10-3; D gene: TRBD1; clone size: .; J gene: TRBJ2-2; CDR3 DNA: TGTGCCATCGGGAGAGACAGGGCGGACACCGGGGAGCTGTTTTTT; CDR3 protein: CAIGRDRADTGELFF
V gene: TRBV4-3; D gene: .; clone size: .; J gene: TRBJ2-1; CDR3 DNA: TGCGCCAGCAGCCAATCGGGGTACAATGAGCAGTTCTTC; CDR3 protein: CASSQSGYNEQFF
V gene: TRBV30; D gene: TRBD1; clone size: .; J gene: TRBJ1-3; CDR3 DNA: TGTGCCTGGAGTGCGGACAGGGGGGGAAACACCATATATTTT; CDR3 protein: CAWSADRGGNTIYF
V gene: TRBV29-1; D gene: .; clone size: .; J gene: TRBJ2-4; CDR3 DNA: TGCAGCGTTGGTCAGGGGCCCTCCGGGGACATTCAGTACTTC; CDR3 protein: CSVGQGPSGDIQYF
V gene: TRBV21-1; D gene: .; clone size: .; J gene: TRBJ1-4; CDR3 DNA: TGTGCCAGCACCACAGGGCTAGGAAAACTGTTTTTT; CDR3 protein: CASTTGLGKLFF
V gene: TRBV5-1; D gene: .; clone size: .; J gene: TRBJ1-4; CDR3 DNA: TGCGCCAGCAGCCCCGAGGGGGGGTTGGGTGAAAAACTGTTTTTT; CDR3 protein: CASSPEGGLGEKLFF
V gene: TRBV18; D gene: .; clone size: .; J gene: TRBJ2-5; CDR3 DNA: TGTGCCAGCTCACCTCTGAGGAAGGGGGAGACCCAGTACTTC; CDR3 protein: CASSPLRKGETQYF
V gene: TRBV27; D gene: .; clone size: once; J gene: TRBJ2-7; CDR3 DNA: TGTGCCAGCGGTTTGCGGGCGATGTACGAGCAGTACTTC; CDR3 protein: CASGLRAMYEQYF
V gene: TRBV7-9; D gene: .; clone size: .; J gene: TRBJ2-7; CDR3 DNA: TGTGCCAGCAGCCCGCGTGTTGGGGTTTCCCCCCCCTACGAGCAGTACTTC; CDR3 protein: CASSPRVGVSPPYEQYF
V gene: TRBV11-2; D gene: TRBD1; clone size: .; J gene: TRBJ2-7; CDR3 DNA: TGTGCCAGCAGCTTGTCGGGACAGGGGAACTACGAGCAGTACTTC; CDR3 protein: CASSLSGQGNYEQYF
V gene: TRBV10-3; D gene: .; clone size: once; J gene: TRBJ2-1; CDR3 DNA: TGTGCCATCACCGACTCGAGCTCCTACAATGAGCAGTTCTTC; CDR3 protein: CAITDSSSYNEQFF
V gene: TRBV7-9; D gene: .; clone size: .; J gene: TRBJ2-5; CDR3 DNA: TGTGCCAGCAGCTTATTTGGGGTCGAAGAGACCCAGTACTTC; CDR3 protein: CASSLFGVEETQYF
V gene: TRBV7-2; D gene: .; clone size: .; J gene: TRBJ1-5; CDR3 DNA: TGTGCCAGCAGCTTAGTTTGGGGGGAACAGCCCCAGCATTTT; CDR3 protein: CASSLVWGEQPQHF
V gene: TRBV6-4; D gene: TRBD2; clone size: .; J gene: TRBJ2-1; CDR3 DNA: TGTGCCAGCAGTGGGGCTAGCGGGACCAGCTCCTACAATGAGCAGTTCTTC; CDR3 protein: CASSGASGTSSYNEQFF
V gene: TRBV10-2; D gene: .; clone size: .; J gene: TRBJ2-3; CDR3 DNA: TGCGCCAGCGGAGATACGCAGTATTTT; CDR3 protein: CASGDTQYF
V gene: TRBV10-1; D gene: .; clone size: .; J gene: TRBJ2-2; CDR3 DNA: TGCGCCAGCAGATACGGGGCGAGCACCGGGGAGCTGTTTTTT; CDR3 protein: CASRYGASTGELFF
V gene: TRBV27; D gene: .; clone size: .; J gene: TRBJ1-1; CDR3 DNA: TGTGCCAGCAGTCCTGCACCGGGGGGTTTTAGGGACACTGAAGCTTTCTTT; CDR3 protein: CASSPAPGGFRDTEAFF
V gene: TRBV6-5; D gene: .; clone size: .; J gene: TRBJ2-1; CDR3 DNA: TGTGCCAGCAGTTATGACAGGAGCTCCTACAATGAGCAGTTCTTC; CDR3 protein: CASSYDRSSYNEQFF
V gene: TRBV25-1; D gene: .; clone size: .; J gene: TRBJ2-5; CDR3 DNA: TGTGCCAGCAGTGAATCTCTGGGGGCCCCCTGGGAGACCCAGTACTTC; CDR3 protein: CASSESLGAPWETQYF
V gene: TRBV5-4; D gene: TRBD1; clone size: once; J gene: TRBJ2-5; CDR3 DNA: TGTGCCAGCAGAGACAGGGGGCGAGAGACCCAGTACTTC; CDR3 protein: CASRDRGRETQYF
V gene: TRBV21-1; D gene: .; clone size: .; J gene: TRBJ2-6; CDR3 DNA: TGTGCCAGCAGCAAAAACGTGGAGGGTACAGGGGAGGCTGGGGCCAACGTCCTGACTTTC; CDR3 protein: CASSKNVEGTGEAGANVLTF
V gene: TRBV9; D gene: .; clone size: once; J gene: TRBJ1-4; CDR3 DNA: TGTGCCAGCAGCGAGGGAGCAACTAATGAAAAACTGTTTTTT; CDR3 protein: CASSEGATNEKLFF
V gene: TRBV9; D gene: .; clone size: once; J gene: TRBJ2-5; CDR3 DNA: TGTGCCAGCAGCGTAGACGATGTTGGGGGGGCACTGACCCAGTACTTC; CDR3 protein: CASSVDDVGGALTQYF
V gene: TRBV28; D gene: TRBD2; clone size: .; J gene: TRBJ2-7; CDR3 DNA: TGTGCCAGCACTGACGGACTAGCGGGGATCAACGAGCAGTACTTC; CDR3 protein: CASTDGLAGINEQYF
V gene: TRBV28; D gene: TRBD2; clone size: .; J gene: TRBJ2-5; CDR3 DNA: TGTGCCAGCAGTCTGGGAGGGGAGCAAGAGACCCAGTACTTC; CDR3 protein: CASSLGGEQETQYF
V gene: TRBV9; D gene: TRBD2; clone size: .; J gene: TRBJ2-5; CDR3 DNA: TGTGCCAGCAGCGGGACTAGCGGGAGCAGGTCGGAGACCCAGTACTTC; CDR3 protein: CASSGTSGSRSETQYF
V gene: TRBV15; D gene: .; clone size: .; J gene: TRBJ2-7; CDR3 DNA: TGTGCCACCAGGCGATGGGAAAGCCAAGGCGAGCAGTACTTC; CDR3 protein: CATRRWESQGEQYF
V gene: TRBV5-1; D gene: .; clone size: .; J gene: TRBJ2-3; CDR3 DNA: TGCGCCAGCAGCTTCGACCTTTACACAGATACGCAGTATTTT; CDR3 protein: CASSFDLYTDTQYF
V gene: TRBV11-3; D gene: TRBD2; clone size: .; J gene: TRBJ2-1; CDR3 DNA: TGTGCCAGCAGCTCCGGTGGACTAGCGGGAGGGAATGAGCAGTTCTTC; CDR3 protein: CASSSGGLAGGNEQFF
V gene: TRBV30; D gene: .; clone size: .; J gene: TRBJ2-7; CDR3 DNA: TGTGCCTGGAACCGGGACACAGCCTACGAGCAGTACTTC; CDR3 protein: CAWNRDTAYEQYF
V gene: TRBV30; D gene: .; clone size: .; J gene: TRBJ1-5; CDR3 DNA: TGTGCCTGGAGTGGGGGGGGATATCAGCCCCAGCATTTT; CDR3 protein: CAWSGGGYQPQHF
V gene: TRBV4-3; D gene: TRBD2; clone size: .; J gene: TRBJ2-1; CDR3 DNA: TGCGCCAGCAGCCAAGATAGGGCTAGCGGGAGAAGAGGCGACAATGAGCAGTTCTTC; CDR3 protein: CASSQDRASGRRGDNEQFF
V gene: TRBV19; D gene: TRBD1; clone size: .; J gene: TRBJ1-5; CDR3 DNA: TGTGCCAGTAGTATAGGACAGGGGGCAGGTCAGCCCCAGCATTTT; CDR3 protein: CASSIGQGAGQPQHF
V gene: TRBV9; D gene: TRBD2; clone size: .; J gene: TRBJ2-5; CDR3 DNA: TGTGCCAGCAGCGTAGGTGGCGGGAGGGCCAGGGAGACCCAGTACTTC; CDR3 protein: CASSVGGGRARETQYF
V gene: TRBV5-1; D gene: TRBD1; clone size: .; J gene: TRBJ1-2; CDR3 DNA: TGCGCCAGCAGCCCCGGGACAGGGGGCGTGATAGGCTATGGCTACACCTTC; CDR3 protein: CASSPGTGGVIGYGYTF
V gene: TRBV11-2; D gene: .; clone size: .; J gene: TRBJ2-2; CDR3 DNA: TGTGCCAGCAGCTTAGATGGCACCGGGGAGCTGTTTTTT; CDR3 protein: CASSLDGTGELFF